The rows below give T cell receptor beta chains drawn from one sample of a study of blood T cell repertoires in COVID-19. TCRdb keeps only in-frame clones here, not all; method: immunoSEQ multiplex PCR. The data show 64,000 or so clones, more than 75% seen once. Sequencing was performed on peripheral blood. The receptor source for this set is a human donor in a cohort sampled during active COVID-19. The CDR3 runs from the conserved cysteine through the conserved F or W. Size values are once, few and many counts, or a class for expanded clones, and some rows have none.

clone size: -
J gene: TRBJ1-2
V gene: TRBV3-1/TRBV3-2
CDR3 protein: CASSQDVGEYGYTF

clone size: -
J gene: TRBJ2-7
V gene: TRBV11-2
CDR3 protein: CASRGLGGRGLYEQYF

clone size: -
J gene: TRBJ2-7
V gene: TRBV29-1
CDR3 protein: CSVRVSYEQYF

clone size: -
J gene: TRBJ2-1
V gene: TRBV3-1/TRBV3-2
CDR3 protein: CASSQELLAGGMGDEQFF

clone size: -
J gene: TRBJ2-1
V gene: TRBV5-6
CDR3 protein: CASSWGDEQFF

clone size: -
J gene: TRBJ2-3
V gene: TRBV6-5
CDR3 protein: CASRHGQGRTDTQYF

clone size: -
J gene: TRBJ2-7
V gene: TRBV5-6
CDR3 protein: CASSPSGGEQYF

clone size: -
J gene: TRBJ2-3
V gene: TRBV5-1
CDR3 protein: CASSFRASGATDTQYF

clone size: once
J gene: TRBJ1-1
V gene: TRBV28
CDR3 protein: CASMGPGAEAFF

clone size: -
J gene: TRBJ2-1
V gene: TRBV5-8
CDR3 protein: CASSLARLAAIYNEQFF

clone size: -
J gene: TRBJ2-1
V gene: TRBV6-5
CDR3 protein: CASSPGTGEQFF

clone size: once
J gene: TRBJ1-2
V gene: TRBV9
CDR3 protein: CASSVAPGTGAKGGGYTF

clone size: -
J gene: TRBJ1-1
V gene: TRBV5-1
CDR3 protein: CASTGTGAQNTEAFF

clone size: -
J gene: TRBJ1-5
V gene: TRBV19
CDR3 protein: CASSVDTTHQPQHF

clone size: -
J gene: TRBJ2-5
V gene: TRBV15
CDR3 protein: CATSRVQVQETQYF

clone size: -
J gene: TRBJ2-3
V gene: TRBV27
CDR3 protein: CASSLSYSSTDTQYF

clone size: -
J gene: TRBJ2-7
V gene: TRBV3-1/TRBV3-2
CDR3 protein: CASSQGTGAYEQYF

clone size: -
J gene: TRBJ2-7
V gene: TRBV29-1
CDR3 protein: CSVVLAYEQYF

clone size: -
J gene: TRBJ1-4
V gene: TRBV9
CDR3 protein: CASSVESGRLNEKLFF

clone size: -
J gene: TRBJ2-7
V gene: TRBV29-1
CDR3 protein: CSVEGSSYEQYF

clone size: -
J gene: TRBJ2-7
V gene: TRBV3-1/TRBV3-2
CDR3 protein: CASSPAGGEQYF

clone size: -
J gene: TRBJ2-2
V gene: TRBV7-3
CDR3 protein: CASSLYARPSGTGELFF

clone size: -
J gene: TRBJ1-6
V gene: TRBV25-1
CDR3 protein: CASRQTGAYSPLHF

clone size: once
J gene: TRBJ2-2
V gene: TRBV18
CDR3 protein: CASSPPSLAGVNGELFF

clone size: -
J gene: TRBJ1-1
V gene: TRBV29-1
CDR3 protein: CSVNRGEITEAFF

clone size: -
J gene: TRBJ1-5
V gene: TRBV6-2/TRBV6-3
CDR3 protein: CASSRTTGGRDQPQHF

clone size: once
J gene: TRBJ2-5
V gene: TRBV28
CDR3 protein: CASSSPGGGKETQYF

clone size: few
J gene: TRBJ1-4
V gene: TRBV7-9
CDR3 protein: CASSVWGDGEKLFF

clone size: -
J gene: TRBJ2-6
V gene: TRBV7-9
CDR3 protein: CASSRSGVARSGANVLTF

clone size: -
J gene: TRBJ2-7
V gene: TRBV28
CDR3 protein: CASQGTPAYEQYF

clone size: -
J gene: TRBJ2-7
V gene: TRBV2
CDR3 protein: CASSEADRLAGIYEQYF

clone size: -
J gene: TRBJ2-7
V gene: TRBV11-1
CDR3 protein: CASSLNERELLEQYF

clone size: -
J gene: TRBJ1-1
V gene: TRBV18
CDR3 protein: CASSLTGDNTEAFF

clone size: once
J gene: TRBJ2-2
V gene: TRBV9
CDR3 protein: CASSVLRTGPDTGELFF

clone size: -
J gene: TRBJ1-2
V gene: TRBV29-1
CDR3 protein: CSVESGVGGYTF

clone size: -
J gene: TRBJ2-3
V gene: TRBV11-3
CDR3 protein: CASSLTPSSSDTQYF

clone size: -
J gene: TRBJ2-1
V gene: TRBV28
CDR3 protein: CASSSPGALGGNGAYNEQFF

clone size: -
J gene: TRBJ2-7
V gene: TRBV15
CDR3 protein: CATSRQGIYEQYF

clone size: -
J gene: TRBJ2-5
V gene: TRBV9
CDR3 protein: CASSSDVVGGGQETQYF

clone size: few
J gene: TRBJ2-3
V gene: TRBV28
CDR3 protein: CASSTRGYTQYF

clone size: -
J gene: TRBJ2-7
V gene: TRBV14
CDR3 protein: CASSQVSGVEQYF

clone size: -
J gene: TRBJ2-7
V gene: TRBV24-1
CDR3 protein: CATSRQGSYEQYF

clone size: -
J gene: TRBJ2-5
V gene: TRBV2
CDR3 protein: CASTSEGGVETQYF

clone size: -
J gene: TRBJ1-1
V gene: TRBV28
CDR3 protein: CASSFPDSEAFF

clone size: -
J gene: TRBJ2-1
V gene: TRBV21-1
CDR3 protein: CASSRQGGGLAGRSNEQFF

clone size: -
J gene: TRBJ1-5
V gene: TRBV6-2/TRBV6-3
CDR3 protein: CASSYPRDRGLSSNQPQHF

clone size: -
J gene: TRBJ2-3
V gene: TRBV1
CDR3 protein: CTSSHSGTSGSWRTDTQYF

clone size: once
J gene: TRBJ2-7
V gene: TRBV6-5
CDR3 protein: CASGLTREAPAQYF

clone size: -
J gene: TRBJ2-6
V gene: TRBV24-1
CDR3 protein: CATSGALGSGANVLTF

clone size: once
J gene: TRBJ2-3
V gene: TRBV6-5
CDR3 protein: CASRRGGSTDTQYF

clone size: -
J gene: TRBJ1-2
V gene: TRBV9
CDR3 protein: CASSVAEGYGYTF

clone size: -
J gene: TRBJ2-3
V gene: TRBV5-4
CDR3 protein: CASSLRLAGGTDTQYF